This TCR beta chain was observed in a study of identifying expanded T cells in peripheral blood. Broader study findings: Across healthy donors, higher total template counts meant significantly greater roughly 2-week count variance. Over approximately two and four weeks, about 17 and 20 clones changed, versus 1.2 between replicates.

V was pared by 2 bases and J by 2 bases, with 16 bases between. The germline gives CDR1 KGHSH, CDR2 LQKENI. The CDR3 has 17 amino acids. A word on this clone: Its antigen is unidentified.

Clones were sequenced by immunoSEQ multiplex PCR, and TCRdb holds only the in-frame ones, with some missing. The sample lists 55,000 to 75,000 clones; roughly 86% were seen once. Healthy donors had no documented immune events, such as infections, while sampled. The rearrangement joins TRBV18 to TRBJ1-3, with a tentative D call TRBD1 (6 bases). This sequence was found in a person aged 18-69 years in good health. The material sequenced was blood. The CDR3 DNA is TGTGCCAGCTCACCATACGGAACCAGGGGCACTGGAAACACCATATATTTT. Its protein is CASSPYGTRGTGNTIYF.